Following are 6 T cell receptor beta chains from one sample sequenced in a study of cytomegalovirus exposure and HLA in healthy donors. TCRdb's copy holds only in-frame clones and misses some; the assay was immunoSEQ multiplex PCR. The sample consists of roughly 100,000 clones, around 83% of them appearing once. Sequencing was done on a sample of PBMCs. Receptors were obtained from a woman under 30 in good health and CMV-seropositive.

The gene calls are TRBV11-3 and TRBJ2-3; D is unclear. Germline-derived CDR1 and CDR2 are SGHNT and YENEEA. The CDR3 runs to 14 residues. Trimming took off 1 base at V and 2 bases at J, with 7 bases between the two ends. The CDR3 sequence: CASSLGGSTDTQYF. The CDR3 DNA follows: TGTGCCAGCAGCTTAGGCGGCTCCACAGATACGCAGTATTTT.

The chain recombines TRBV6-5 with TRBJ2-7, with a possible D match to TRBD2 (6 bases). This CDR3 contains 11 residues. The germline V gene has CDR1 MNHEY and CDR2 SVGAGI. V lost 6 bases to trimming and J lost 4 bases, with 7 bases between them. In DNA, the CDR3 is TGTGCCAGCAGGGAGGGGTACGAGCAGTACTTC. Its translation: CASREGYEQYF.

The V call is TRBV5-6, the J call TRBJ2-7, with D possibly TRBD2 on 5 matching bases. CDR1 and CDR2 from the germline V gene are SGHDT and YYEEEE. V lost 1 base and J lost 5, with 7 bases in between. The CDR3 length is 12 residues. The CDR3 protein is CASSLLGDEQYF. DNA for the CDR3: TGTGCCAGCAGCTTGCTCGGGGACGAGCAGTACTTC. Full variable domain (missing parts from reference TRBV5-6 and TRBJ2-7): DAGVTQSPTHLIKTRGQQVTLRCSPKSGHDTVSWYQQALGQGPQFIFQYYEEEERQRGNFPDRFSGHQFPNYSSELNVNALLLGDSALYLCASSLLGDEQYFGPGTRLTVT.

CDR3 nucleotides: TGTGCCAGCCGGGAGGACGTTAACAATGAGCAGTTCTTC. This translates into CASREDVNNEQFF. V is TRBV19 and J is TRBJ2-1; 7 bases agree with TRBD2. Trimming at V came to 9 bases and at J to 5 bases, leaving 7 bases not matched to a gene. The length of the CDR3 is 13 residues. Looked up from germline, CDR1 is LNHDA and CDR2 is SQIVND (reference sequence).

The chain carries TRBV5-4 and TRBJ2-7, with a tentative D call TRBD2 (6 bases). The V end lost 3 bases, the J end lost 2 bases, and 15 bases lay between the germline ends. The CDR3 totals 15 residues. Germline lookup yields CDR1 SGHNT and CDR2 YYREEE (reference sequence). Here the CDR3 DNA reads TGTGCCAGCAGCTCACCGGGACTGGACCCCTACGAGCAGTACTTC. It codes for CASSSPGLDPYEQYF.

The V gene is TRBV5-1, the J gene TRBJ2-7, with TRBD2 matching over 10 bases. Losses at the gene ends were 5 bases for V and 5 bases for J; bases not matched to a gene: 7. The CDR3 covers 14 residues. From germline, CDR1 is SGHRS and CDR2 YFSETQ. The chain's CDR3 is CASRELAGPNEQYF. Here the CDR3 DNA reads TGCGCCAGCAGAGAACTAGCGGGGCCTAACGAGCAGTACTTC.